This T cell receptor (beta chain) was profiled in a study of blood T cell repertoires in COVID-19 (dated by TCRdb to 2020 to 2021). Regarding the study in general: The collaborator samples originated in the United States, Italy and Spain and spanned the acute and convalescent phases of COVID-19. The material from the prospective study consisted of cDNA or gDNA derived from T cells, B-cell-depleted T cells, or PBMCs. The repertoires were released in a freely available public database meant as a resource for research on the immune response to SARS-CoV-2. Nearly every sample came with metadata listing a de-identified subject ID, COVID-19 status, age in years and sex. Deeply sampled blood TCRbeta repertoires from subjects exposed to, actively infected with, or recovered from COVID-19 were included in the dataset. The samples were drawn from two sources: the first 160 participants of the ongoing ImmuneRACE study, and 1,000 to 1,500 subjects contributed by 6 global collaborators. Where available, HLA class I and class II types were taken from metadata supplied by the sample provider and were not determined by assay-based typing. On the study overall, not on this receptor specifically: The amount of clinical and demographic metadata varied by source and participant and was provided uncurated.

TCRbeta CDR3 regions were amplified from genomic DNA by means of the immunoSEQ Assay, a bias-controlled multiplex PCR. Per the authors' processing: The number of nucleated cells in each sample was estimated from the amplification of reference gene primers within the assay. To quantify the absolute abundance of each unique TCRbeta CDR3 rearrangement, sequence reads were collapsed and filtered. For each sample, productive Simpson clonality was calculated by taking the square root of Simpson's diversity index across productive rearrangements. This immuneACCESS table, as held by TCRdb, lists in-frame sequences with V and J called but not all clones. Of the missing ones, under half trace to an unresolved V gene in checked studies; the others have no known cause. The V and J calls and the clone size are those of that table, but D and trimming were determined from the DNA. The sample table lists roughly 54,000 clones, about 91% of them with a count of one. The top ten clones comprise around 7.2% of the sample.

Each collaborating institution followed its own protocols to collect whole blood in K2EDTA tubes. For TCRbeta analysis, collaborators shipped samples in one of three forms: frozen whole blood, isolated PBMCs, or DNA extracted from either of those sample types. The CDR3, from cysteine to phenylalanine, totals 16 residues. Only the CDR3 portion is preserved as DNA: 48 bases, with reading frame beginning at the first base. At the junction V is shortened by 5 bases and J by 3 bases; bases outside the gene matches: 9. From the germline V gene (reference sequence), CDR1 is SGHAT and CDR2 is FQDESV. As to this clone: The antigen it binds to is not known. Per-base qualities were not stored, and no clone one base away is much larger.

Sequencing was carried out using peripheral blood. This sequence uses TRBV11-1 and TRBJ2-5, and 10 junction bases match TRBD1. The source of this sequence is a woman aged 55 to 70 with active or convalescent COVID-19. The CDR3 reads CASSPRQGASEETQYF. The nucleotide sequence reads as follows: TGTGCCAGCAGCCCACGACAGGGGGCGAGTGAAGAGACCCAGTACTTC.